This entry features one TCR beta chain sequence. The data belong to a study of early T cells in non-severe SARS-CoV-2 infection. Looked up from germline, CDR1 is GTSNPN and CDR2 is SVGIG (reference sequence). V was cut by 2 bases and J by 0 bases, with 8 bases left in between. The CDR3 has 15 residues. TCRdb re-derived calls from the 5' RACE reads in MiXCR, one entry per CDR3 protein. Seen here are 45,000 or so distinct CDR3 sequences, less than 8.5% observed once, and the top ten hold around 7.9%. The source of this sequence is an adult who was a healthcare worker with PCR-confirmed SARS-CoV-2 infection or an uninfected control (not recorded which). The V and J genes are TRBV30 and TRBJ1-6; unclear D gene. The specimen was whole blood. CDR3 sequence (DNA): TGTGCCTGGAGTACCATGGGCTCCTATAATTCACCCCTCCACTTT. As protein: CAWSTMGSYNSPLHF.